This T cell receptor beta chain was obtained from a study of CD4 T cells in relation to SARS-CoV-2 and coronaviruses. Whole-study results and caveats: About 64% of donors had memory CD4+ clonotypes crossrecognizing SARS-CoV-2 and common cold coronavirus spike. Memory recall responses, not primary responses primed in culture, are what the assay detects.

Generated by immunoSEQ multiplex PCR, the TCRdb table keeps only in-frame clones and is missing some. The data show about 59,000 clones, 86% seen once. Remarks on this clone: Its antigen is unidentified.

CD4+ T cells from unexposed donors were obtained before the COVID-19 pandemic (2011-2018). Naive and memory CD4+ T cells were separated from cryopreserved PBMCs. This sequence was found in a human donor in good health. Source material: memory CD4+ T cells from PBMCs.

CDR3 residues: CATSVSSSLTYTF. As DNA, the CDR3 is TGTGCCACCAGTGTCTCCTCTTCTCTGACATACACCTTC. The V call is TRBV24-1, the J call TRBJ1-2; the D is unclear. Germline CDR1 and CDR2: KGHDR and SFDVKD. The CDR3 has 13 amino acids. V was trimmed by 5 bases and J by 11 bases, leaving 17 bases between them.